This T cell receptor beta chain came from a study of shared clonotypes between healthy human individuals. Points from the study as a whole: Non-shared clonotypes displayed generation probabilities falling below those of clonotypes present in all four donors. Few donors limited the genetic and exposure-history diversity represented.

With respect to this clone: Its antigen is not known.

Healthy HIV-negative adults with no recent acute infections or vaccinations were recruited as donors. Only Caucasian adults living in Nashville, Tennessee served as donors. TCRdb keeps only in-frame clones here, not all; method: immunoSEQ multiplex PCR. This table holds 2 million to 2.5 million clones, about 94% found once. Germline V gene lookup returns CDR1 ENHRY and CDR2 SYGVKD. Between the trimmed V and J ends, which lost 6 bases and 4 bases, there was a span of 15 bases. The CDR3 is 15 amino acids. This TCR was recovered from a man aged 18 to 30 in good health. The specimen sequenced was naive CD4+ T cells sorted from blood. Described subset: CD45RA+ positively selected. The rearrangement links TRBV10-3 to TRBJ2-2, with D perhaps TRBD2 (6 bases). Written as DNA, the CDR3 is TGTGCCATCAGGGCTCAGGAGGGGAGCACCGGGGAGCTGTTTTTT. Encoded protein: CAIRAQEGSTGELFF.